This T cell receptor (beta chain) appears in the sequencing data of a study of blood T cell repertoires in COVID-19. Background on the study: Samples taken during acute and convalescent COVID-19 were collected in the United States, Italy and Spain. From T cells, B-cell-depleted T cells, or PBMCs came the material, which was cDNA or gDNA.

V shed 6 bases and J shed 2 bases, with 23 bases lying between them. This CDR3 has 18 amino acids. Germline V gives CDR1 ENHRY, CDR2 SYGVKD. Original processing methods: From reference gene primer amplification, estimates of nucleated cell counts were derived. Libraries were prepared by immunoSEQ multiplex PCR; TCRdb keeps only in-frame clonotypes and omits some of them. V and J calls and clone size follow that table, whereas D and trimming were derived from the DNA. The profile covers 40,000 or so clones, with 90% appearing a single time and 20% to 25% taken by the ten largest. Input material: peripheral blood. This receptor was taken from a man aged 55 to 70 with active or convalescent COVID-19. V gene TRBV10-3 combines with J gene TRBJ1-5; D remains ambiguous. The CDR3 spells CAISEGGNGDIGNQPQHF. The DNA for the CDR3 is TGTGCCATCAGCGAAGGAGGGAATGGCGATATAGGCAATCAGCCCCAGCATTTT.